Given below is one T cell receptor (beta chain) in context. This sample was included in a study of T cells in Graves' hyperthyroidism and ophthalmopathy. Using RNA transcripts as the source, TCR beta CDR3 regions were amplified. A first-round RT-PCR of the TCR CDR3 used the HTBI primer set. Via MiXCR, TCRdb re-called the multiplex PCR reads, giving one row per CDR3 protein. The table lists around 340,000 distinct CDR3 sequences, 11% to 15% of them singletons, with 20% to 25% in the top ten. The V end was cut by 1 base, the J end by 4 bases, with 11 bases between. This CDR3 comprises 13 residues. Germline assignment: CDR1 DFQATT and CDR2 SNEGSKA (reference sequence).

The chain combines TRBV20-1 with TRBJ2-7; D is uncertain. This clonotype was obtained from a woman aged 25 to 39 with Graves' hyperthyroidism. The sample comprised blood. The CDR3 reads CSARGLAQYEQYF. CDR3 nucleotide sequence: TGCAGTGCTAGAGGACTGGCACAGTACGAGCAGTACTTC.